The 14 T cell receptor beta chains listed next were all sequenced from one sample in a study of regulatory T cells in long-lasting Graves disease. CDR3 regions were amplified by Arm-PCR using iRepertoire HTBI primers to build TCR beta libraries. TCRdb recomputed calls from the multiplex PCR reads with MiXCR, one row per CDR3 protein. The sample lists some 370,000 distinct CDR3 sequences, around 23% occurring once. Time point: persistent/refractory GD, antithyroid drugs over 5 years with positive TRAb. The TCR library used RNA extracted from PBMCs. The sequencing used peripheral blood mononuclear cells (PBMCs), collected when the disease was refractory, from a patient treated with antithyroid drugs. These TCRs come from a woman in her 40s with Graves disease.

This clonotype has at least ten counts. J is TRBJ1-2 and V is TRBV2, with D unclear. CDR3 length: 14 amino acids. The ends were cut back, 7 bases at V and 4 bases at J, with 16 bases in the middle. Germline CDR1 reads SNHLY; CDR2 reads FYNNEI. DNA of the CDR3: TGTGCCAGCACTGCCCCCGAGCACCTCTATGGCTACACCTTC. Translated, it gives CASTAPEHLYGYTF.

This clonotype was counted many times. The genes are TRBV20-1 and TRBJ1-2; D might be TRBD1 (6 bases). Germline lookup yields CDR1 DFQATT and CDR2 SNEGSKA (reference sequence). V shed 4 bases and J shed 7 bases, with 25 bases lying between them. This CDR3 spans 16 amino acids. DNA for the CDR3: TGCAGTGCTATCCCCCTTACAGGGTTTCCCCTATCTGGCTACACCTTC. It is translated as CSAIPLTGFPLSGYTF.

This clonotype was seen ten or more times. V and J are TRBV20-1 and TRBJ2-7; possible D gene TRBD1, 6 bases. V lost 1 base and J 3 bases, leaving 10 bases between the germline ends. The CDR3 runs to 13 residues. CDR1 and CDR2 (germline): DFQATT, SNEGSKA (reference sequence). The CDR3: CSARGDKDYEQYF. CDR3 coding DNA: TGCAGTGCTAGAGGGGACAAAGACTACGAGCAGTACTTC.

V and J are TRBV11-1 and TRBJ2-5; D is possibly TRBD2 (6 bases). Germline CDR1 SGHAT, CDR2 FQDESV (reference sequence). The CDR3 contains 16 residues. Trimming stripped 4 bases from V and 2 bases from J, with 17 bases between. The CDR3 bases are TGTGCCAGCAGCTCCTCCGATTTAGCGGTTCAAGAGACCCAGTACTTC. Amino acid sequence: CASSSSDLAVQETQYF.

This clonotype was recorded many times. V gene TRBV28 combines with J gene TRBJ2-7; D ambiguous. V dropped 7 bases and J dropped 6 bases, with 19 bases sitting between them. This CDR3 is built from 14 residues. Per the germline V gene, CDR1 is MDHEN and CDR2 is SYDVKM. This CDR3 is CASNVPAMYGEQYF. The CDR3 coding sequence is TGTGCCAGCAATGTTCCGGCCATGTATGGCGAGCAGTACTTC.

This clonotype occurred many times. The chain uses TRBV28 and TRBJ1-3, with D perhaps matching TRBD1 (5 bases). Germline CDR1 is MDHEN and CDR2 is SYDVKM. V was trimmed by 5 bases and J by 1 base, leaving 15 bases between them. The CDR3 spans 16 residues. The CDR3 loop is CASSPGTEASGNTIYF. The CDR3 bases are TGTGCCAGCAGTCCCGGGACGGAGGCATCTGGAAACACCATATATTTT.

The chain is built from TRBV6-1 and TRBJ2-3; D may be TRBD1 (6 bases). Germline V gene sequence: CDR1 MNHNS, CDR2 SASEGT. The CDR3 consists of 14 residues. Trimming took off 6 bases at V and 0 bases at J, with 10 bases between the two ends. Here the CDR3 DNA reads TGTGCCAGCAGGGGGGCCCGAAGCACAGATACGCAGTATTTT. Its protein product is CASRGARSTDTQYF.

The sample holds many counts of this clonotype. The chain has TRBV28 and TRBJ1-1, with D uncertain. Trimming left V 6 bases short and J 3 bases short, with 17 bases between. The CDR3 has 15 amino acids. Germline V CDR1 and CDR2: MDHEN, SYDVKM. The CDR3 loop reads CASSLSTAVDTEAFF. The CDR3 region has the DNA TGTGCCAGCAGCCTTTCGACGGCGGTGGACACTGAAGCTTTCTTT.

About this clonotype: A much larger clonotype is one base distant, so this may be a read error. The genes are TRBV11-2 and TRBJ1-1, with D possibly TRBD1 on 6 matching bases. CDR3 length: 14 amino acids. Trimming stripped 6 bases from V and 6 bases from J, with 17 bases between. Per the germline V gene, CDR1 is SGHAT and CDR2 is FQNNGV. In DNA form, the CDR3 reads TGTGCCAGCAGTGATCAGGGGCTGGAGGCTGAAGCTTTCTTT. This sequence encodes CASSDQGLEAEAFF.

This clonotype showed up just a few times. This CDR3 reads CASSLPPTAEAFF. The CDR3 DNA reads as TGTGCCAGCAGCTTACCCCCAACAGCTGAAGCTTTCTTT. V is TRBV7-9 and J is TRBJ1-1; D gene uncertain. CDR1 is SEHNR, CDR2 FQNEAQ, per germline (reference sequence). The CDR3 contains 13 residues. The germline V and J ends were trimmed by 2 bases and 6 bases, with 10 bases remaining between them.

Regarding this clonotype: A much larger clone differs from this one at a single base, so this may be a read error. In DNA, the CDR3 is TGTGCCAGCAGTTTAGTCGACTACGAGCAGTGCTTC. It specifies CASSLVDYEQCF. The chain is built from TRBV28 and TRBJ2-7; maybe TRBD2 (5 bases). Germline V lookup: CDR1 MDHEN, CDR2 SYDVKM. The length of the CDR3 is 12 residues. The full variable domain, with the rest looked up from reference TRBV28 and TRBJ2-7, is DVKVTQSSRYLVKRTGEKVFLECVQDMDHENMFWYRQDPGLGLRLIYFSYDVKMKEKGDIPEGYSVSREKKERFSLILESASTNQTSMYLCASSLVDYEQCFGPGTRLTVT.

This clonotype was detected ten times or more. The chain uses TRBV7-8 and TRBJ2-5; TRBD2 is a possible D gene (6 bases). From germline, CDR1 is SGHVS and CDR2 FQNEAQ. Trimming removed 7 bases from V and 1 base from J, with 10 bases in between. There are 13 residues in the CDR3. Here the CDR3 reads CASTGRLQETQYF. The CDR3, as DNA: TGTGCCAGCACAGGGAGGCTCCAAGAGACCCAGTACTTC.

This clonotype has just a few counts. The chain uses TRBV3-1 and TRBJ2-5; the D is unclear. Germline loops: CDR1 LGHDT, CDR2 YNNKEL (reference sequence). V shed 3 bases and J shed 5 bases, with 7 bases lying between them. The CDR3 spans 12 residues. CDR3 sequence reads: CASSQIFETQYF. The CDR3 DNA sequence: TGTGCCAGCAGCCAGATATTTGAGACCCAGTACTTC.

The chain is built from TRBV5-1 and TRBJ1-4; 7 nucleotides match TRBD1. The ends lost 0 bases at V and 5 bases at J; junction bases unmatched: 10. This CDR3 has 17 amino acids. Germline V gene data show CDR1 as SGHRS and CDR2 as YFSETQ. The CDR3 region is CASSLDPGGRENEKLFF. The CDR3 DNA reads TGCGCCAGCAGCTTGGACCCAGGGGGTAGGGAGAATGAAAAACTGTTTTTT.